This TCR beta chain was sequenced for a study of siplizumab effects on memory and regulatory T cells (dated by TCRdb to about 2019). Some background on the complete study: The study looked at the effect of siplizumab, an anti-CD2 antibody, on alloreactive T-cell subsets in allogeneic mixed lymphocyte reactions made from human PBMCs. The study at large found these results: Of the alloreactive CD4+ clones that could be mapped, the Treg-derived share averaged approximately 69% with siplizumab compared with under 35% in control reactions. Because sequences below about 10^-5 frequency were poorly captured, only a minor fraction of alloreactive clones could be mapped to unstimulated subsets. About 75-95% of proliferating CD4+ or CD8+ clones could not be given a naive or memory phenotype. Greater diversity appeared to be present in unstimulated naive T cells than in memory T cells, and a substantial contribution to the alloresponse seemed to be made by naive cells. Siplizumab significantly lowered the cumulative frequency of alloreactive sequences that could be traced to unstimulated CD4+ memory T cells. The suppressive function of proliferating Tregs from siplizumab cultures was not functionally confirmed.

Sorted unstimulated T cells and proliferating T cells recovered from mixed lymphocyte reactions were subjected to TCRbeta CDR3 sequencing. Fresh whole blood from fewer than 11 HLA-typed healthy donors was used as the source from which PBMCs were isolated. A note on this clone: The antigen this receptor binds is unknown. No base-level quality is on record; no much larger clone is a single base apart.

V lost 2 bases and J lost 7 bases; the stretch between them is 6 bases long. In the germline V gene, CDR1 corresponds to SGHTA and CDR2 to FQGNSA. The CDR3 covers 12 residues, taking in both the cysteine and the phenylalanine. CDR3 DNA is the only sequence kept; it has 36 bases, read in frame from the first base. Libraries were constructed by the immunoSEQ multiplex PCR assay. The deep sequencing platform assayed around 10^5 TCR templates per sample. Genomic DNA extracted from sorted T cells was used for TCRbeta CDR3 sequencing. Regarding the original processing steps: The R programming language was used for clonal analysis of TCRbeta CDR3 data. Comparing unstimulated samples against CFSE-low samples taken after the reaction was how alloreactive CD4+ and CD8+ clones were defined. By matching sequences to the repertoires of sorted unstimulated Treg and non-Treg cells, each alloreactive CD4+ clone was assigned a regulatory or non-regulatory origin. TCRdb provides this immuneACCESS table in a form limited to in-frame rearrangements. Some clones are lacking; in checked studies, under half of them reflect an unresolved V gene, and why the rest are absent is not known. V and J calls and clone size follow that table, whereas D and trimming were derived from the DNA. Here the sample has 70,000 to 90,000 clones; around 89% occur a single time. The top ten clonotypes cover roughly 15% of the sample.

The specimen sequenced was CD4+ T cells sorted from blood. The sequence came from a human donor in good health. The chain is encoded by TRBV7-2 joined to TRBJ2-1; the D gene cannot be resolved reliably. The sequenced DNA is TGTGCCAGCAGCTTATGGGGAAATGAGCAGTTCTTC. This translates into CASSLWGNEQFF.